This T cell receptor beta chain derives from a study of blood T cell repertoires in COVID-19. As for the study in general: Material from acute and convalescent COVID-19 was sourced from the United States, Italy and Spain.

V was clipped by 3 bases and J by 7 bases; unmatched bases: 3. Germline CDR1 MNHEY, CDR2 SMNVEV (reference sequence). The CDR3 is 14 residues long. Per the original methods: How many nucleated cells were present was estimated from reference gene primer amplification. Here immunoSEQ multiplex PCR was the method, and the copy in TCRdb shows in-frame clones only, minus some. Clone size and the V and J calls come from that table; the DNA yielded D and trimming. The sample records roughly 190,000 clones, roughly 87% being singletons. The chain uses TRBV27 and TRBJ1-6, with 7 positions matching TRBD1. The source is a woman in her thirties or forties with acute or convalescent COVID-19. The source material was peripheral blood. CDR3 in DNA: TGTGCCAGCAGTTTTGACAGGGTGAATTCACCCCTCCACTTT. Protein: CASSFDRVNSPLHF.